Below are 17 T cell receptor beta chains sequenced from a single sample in a study of T cell repertoires in cytomegalovirus infection. TCRdb re-analysed the reads in MiXCR, keeping a single row per CDR3 protein. The sample includes some 350,000 distinct CDR3 sequences, about 35% of them seen just once. Their antigens remain unidentified. Source: cultured PBMCs, taken from culture after CMV antigen stimulation. Receptors were obtained from a human donor in good health (CMV status not recorded). Some clones in this sample may be carry-over from other donors' samples.

A word on this clonotype: This clone may be a read error of a much larger clone one base away. Because the CDR3 is missing its conserved closing phenylalanine or tryptophan, this is likely a read error. V is TRBV7-2 and J is TRBJ1-5, with D hard to call. The V gene's germline CDR1 is SGHTA and CDR2 FQGNSA. This CDR3 comprises 12 residues. V gave up 5 bases and J gave up 4 bases, with 6 bases separating them. CDR3 loop: CASSLTNQPQHS. The CDR3 DNA reads TGTGCCAGCAGCCTAACAAATCAGCCCCAGCATTCT.

The count of this clonotype is one. The chain uses TRBV4-3 and TRBJ1-3; the D is unclear. V gave up 3 bases and J gave up 0 bases, with 18 bases separating them. Per the germline V gene, CDR1 is LGHNA and CDR2 is YSLEER. The CDR3 totals 18 residues. The CDR3 DNA is TGCGCCAGCAGCCAGACGCTGGGCGGCCCAACCTCTGGAAACACCATATATTTT. It encodes CASSQTLGGPTSGNTIYF.

The genes are TRBV7-2 and TRBJ1-1; 8 bases line up with TRBD1. In germline, CDR1 is SGHTA, CDR2 FQGNSA. Trimming removed 6 bases from V and 1 base from J; junction bases left unmatched: 4. CDR3 length: 14 residues. The CDR3 spells CASRTGTGNTEAFF. The CDR3 bases are TGTGCCAGCAGAACCGGGACAGGGAACACTGAAGCTTTCTTT.

Comment on this clonotype: This may arise from a read error, as a much more abundant clone is one base away. This chain connects TRBV5-3 to TRBJ2-5; TRBD1 matches 11 bases. TRBV5-3 counts as an open reading frame of uncertain function. The CDR3 is made up of 13 amino acids. V shed 8 bases and J 5 bases; nucleotides not matched to a gene: 5. CDR3 protein: CASRDRGSETQYF. As DNA, the CDR3 is TGTGCCAGCCGGGACAGGGGGTCGGAGACCCAGTACTTC.

This clonotype was seen a handful of times. The genes are TRBV7-3 and TRBJ2-1; no clear D gene. The CDR3 extends over 16 amino acids. CDR1 is SGHTA, CDR2 FQGTGA, per germline. V was shortened by 4 bases and J by 0 bases, with 13 bases between the two germline ends. The CDR3 region has the DNA TGTGCCAGCAGCTCGGACGGTTTGAGCTCCTACAATGAGCAGTTCTTC. It specifies CASSSDGLSSYNEQFF.

In its sample, this clonotype was seen a few times. V usage is TRBV7-2 and J usage is TRBJ2-2, with D perhaps being TRBD1 or TRBD2 (7 bases each). Germline lookup yields CDR1 SGHTA and CDR2 FQGNSA. V was cut by 5 bases and J by 4 bases, with 17 bases left in between. The CDR3 is 16 amino acids. The CDR3: CASSPGGGVSTGELFF. The DNA of the CDR3 is TGTGCCAGCAGCCCAGGGGGAGGGGTCAGCACCGGGGAGCTGTTTTTT.

The chain employs TRBV7-9 and TRBJ2-3; 10 bases agree with TRBD1. Germline lookup yields CDR1 SEHNR and CDR2 FQNEAQ (reference sequence). V lost 5 bases, J lost 5 bases, and 7 bases stayed unmatched. The CDR3 totals 15 residues. The CDR3 DNA sequence: TGTGCCAGCAGCCCGGGACAGGGGTATAAAGATACGCAGTATTTT. Translated, it gives CASSPGQGYKDTQYF.

The rearrangement uses TRBV2 and TRBJ1-6; the match to TRBD1 covers 7 bases. From germline, CDR1 is SNHLY and CDR2 FYNNEI. V shed 3 bases and J 7 bases; nucleotides not matched to a gene: 3. The CDR3 has 14 amino acids. The CDR3 sequence: CASSEGTVNSPLHF. The CDR3 nucleotides read TGTGCCAGCAGTGAGGGGACAGTAAATTCACCCCTCCACTTT.

This clonotype showed up just a few times. This chain links TRBV7-9 with TRBJ1-2, with unresolved D. V dropped 4 bases and J dropped 4 bases, with 13 bases sitting between them. There are 14 residues in the CDR3. From germline, CDR1 is SEHNR and CDR2 FQNEAQ (reference sequence). CDR3 sequence (DNA): TGTGCCAGCAGCTCCATGTTGGTCCCCTATGGCTACACCTTC. This codes for CASSSMLVPYGYTF.

Only one count was recorded for this clonotype. The chain has TRBV6-2 or TRBV6-3 and TRBJ1-1, with 8 bases lining up with TRBD1. The V gene end was trimmed by 7 bases and the J gene end by 10 bases; junction bases not matched to a gene: 5. The CDR3 runs 11 residues. CDR1 and CDR2 (germline): MNHEY, SVGEGT. The CDR3 DNA is TGTGCCAGCAATCAGGGGGCTGGAGCTTTCTTT. Encoded protein: CASNQGAGAFF.

V is TRBV30 and J is TRBJ1-2, with D maybe TRBD1 (6 bases). CDR3 size: 13 residues. V was shortened by 2 bases and J by 8 bases, with 15 bases between the two germline ends. Germline CDR1 and CDR2: GTSNPN and SVGIG (reference sequence). CDR3 sequence reads: CAWSLLGGHGYTF. The CDR3 coding sequence is TGTGCCTGGAGTCTACTCGGGGGGCACGGCTACACCTTC.

The chain has TRBV12-3 or TRBV12-4 and TRBJ2-5; the match to TRBD1 covers 10 bases. The length of the CDR3 is 15 residues. The junction had 7 bases not matched to a gene; V was cut back by 4 bases and J by 5 bases. The CDR3 reads CASSYSGQGRETQYF. The CDR3 bases are TGTGCCAGCAGTTACTCGGGACAGGGGAGGGAGACCCAGTACTTC.

The CDR3 DNA reads TGCAGCGGGAGTGGGGTTGACGAAAAACTGTTTTTT. Amino acid sequence: CSGSGVDEKLFF. The V and J genes are TRBV29-1 and TRBJ1-4; no firm D call. V lost 7 bases, J lost 8 bases, and 14 bases lay in between. Germline V gene sequence: CDR1 SQVTM, CDR2 ANQGSEA. This CDR3 contains 12 residues.

This clonotype was observed at least ten times. The chain employs TRBV7-2 and TRBJ2-1; possibly TRBD2 for D (6 bases). The germline CDR1 and CDR2 sequences are SGHTA and FQGNSA. Trimming took 7 bases from V and 0 from J, leaving 13 bases between them. The CDR3 is 15 residues long. CDR3 bases: TGTGCCAGCAACCCCGGGACTGTCTCCTACAATGAGCAGTTCTTC. It yields the protein CASNPGTVSYNEQFF.

This chain links TRBV11-2 with TRBJ2-3, with 9 positions matching TRBD2. The CDR3 spans 15 residues. With 2 bases clipped from V and 5 bases from J, the junction kept 5 bases outside the gene matches. Germline assignment: CDR1 SGHAT and CDR2 FQNNGV. CDR3 nucleotide sequence: TGTGCCAGCAGCTTACTGTGGACTAGCGAAGATACGCAGTATTTT. Translated, it gives CASSLLWTSEDTQYF. Using reference TRBV11-2 and TRBJ2-3 for the parts outside the CDR3, the full variable domain is EAGVAQSPRYKIIEKRQSVAFWCNPISGHATLYWYQQILGQGPKLLIQFQNNGVVDDSQLPKDRFSAERLKGVDSTLKIQPAKLEDSAVYLCASSLLWTSEDTQYFGPGTRLTVL.

This clonotype was picked up a small number of times. V usage is TRBV7-9 and J usage is TRBJ1-2, with 7 bases lining up with TRBD1. V shed 5 bases, J shed 0 bases, and the junction held 9 bases outside the gene matches. Per germline, CDR1 SEHNR and CDR2 FQNEAQ (reference sequence). CDR3 length equals 16 residues. The CDR3 DNA is TGTGCCAGCAGCCCGCGGACAGGCCTATCTAACTATGGCTACACCTTC. Residues: CASSPRTGLSNYGYTF.

This clonotype has just a few counts. The rearrangement uses TRBV27 and TRBJ2-3, with a weak D call TRBD2 (6 bases). Trimming stripped 9 bases from V and 5 bases from J, with 18 bases between. From germline, CDR1 is MNHEY and CDR2 SMNVEV (reference sequence). The CDR3 runs 14 residues. The CDR3 bases are TGTGCCAGTCGGGGACTCCCGAGGAAAGATACGCAGTATTTT. Encoded protein: CASRGLPRKDTQYF.